This T cell receptor (beta chain) derives from a study of blood T cell repertoires in COVID-19. Study details: Sample material is recorded as cDNA or gDNA derived from T cells, B-cell-depleted T cells, or PBMCs.

The table came from immunoSEQ multiplex PCR; TCRdb's copy has only in-frame clones and leaves some out. The sample has approximately 150,000 clones; approximately 88% are singletons. The CDR3 is 13 amino acids. Germline values: CDR1 LNHDA, CDR2 SQIVND (reference sequence). Trimming pared 11 bases from V and 3 bases from J, leaving 16 bases between. The sequenced sample consisted of peripheral blood. This chain connects TRBV19 to TRBJ1-2; D gene unclear. The sequence was obtained from a woman over 75 with acute or convalescent COVID-19. CDR3 amino acids: CASKMWQDYGYTF. In nucleotides, the CDR3 is TGTGCCTCAAAAATGTGGCAGGACTATGGCTACACCTTC.